This T cell receptor beta chain was profiled in a study of control samples from healthy donors and cancer patients. This table comes from immunoSEQ multiplex PCR, and its TCRdb copy is limited to in-frame clones, with some not included. The data contain some 70,000 clones, roughly 82% of them singletons. The CDR3 consists of 14 residues. The junction had 10 bases not matched to a gene; V was cut back by 6 bases and J by 7 bases. Germline values: CDR1 MDHEN, CDR2 SYDVKM. The V and J genes are TRBV28 and TRBJ2-7, with TRBD1 matching over 9 bases. This clonotype was sampled from a woman between 45 and 65 years old with lung cancer. Sequenced input: PBMCs. The CDR3 DNA reads as TGTGCCAGCAGGGAGGGGACAGGGTCTTCGGAGCAGTACTTC. Translated, it gives CASREGTGSSEQYF.